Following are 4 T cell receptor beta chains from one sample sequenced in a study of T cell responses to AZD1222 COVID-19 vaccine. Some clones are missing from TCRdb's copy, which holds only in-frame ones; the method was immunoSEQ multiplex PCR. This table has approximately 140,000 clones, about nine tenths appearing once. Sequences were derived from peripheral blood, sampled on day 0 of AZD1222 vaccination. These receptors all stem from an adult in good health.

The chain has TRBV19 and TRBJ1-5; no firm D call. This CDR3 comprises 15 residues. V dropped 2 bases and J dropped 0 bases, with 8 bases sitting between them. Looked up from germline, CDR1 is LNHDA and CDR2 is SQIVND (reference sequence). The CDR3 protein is CASSISWGSNQPQHF. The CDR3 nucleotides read TGTGCCAGTAGTATAAGTTGGGGTAGCAATCAGCCCCAGCATTTT.

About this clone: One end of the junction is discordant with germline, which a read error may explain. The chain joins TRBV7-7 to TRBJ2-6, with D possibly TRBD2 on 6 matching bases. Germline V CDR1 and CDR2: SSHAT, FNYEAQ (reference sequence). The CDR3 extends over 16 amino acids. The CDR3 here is CASTPLGGSGANVLTF. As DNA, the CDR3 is TGTGCTAGCACCCCCCTAGGAGGGTCCGGGGCCAACGTCCTGACTTTC.

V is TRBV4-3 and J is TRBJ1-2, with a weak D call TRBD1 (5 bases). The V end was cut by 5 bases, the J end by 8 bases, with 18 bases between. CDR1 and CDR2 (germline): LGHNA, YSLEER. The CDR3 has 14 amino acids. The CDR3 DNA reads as TGCGCCAGCAGCGGCGGGGCAGGGTGGAGCGGCTACACCTTC. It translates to CASSGGAGWSGYTF.

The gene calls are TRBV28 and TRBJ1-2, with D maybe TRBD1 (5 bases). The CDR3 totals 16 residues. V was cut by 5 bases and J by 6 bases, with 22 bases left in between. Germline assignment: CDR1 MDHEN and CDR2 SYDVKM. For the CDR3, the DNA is TGTGCCAGCAGTCCTATGTCCGAGGGGAGGATGGATGGCTACACCTTC. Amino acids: CASSPMSEGRMDGYTF.